The TCR beta chain described here comes from a study of T cell responses to AZD1222 COVID-19 vaccine. Sequencing used immunoSEQ multiplex PCR; TCRdb keeps in-frame clones, though not all of them. The sample carries some 170,000 clones, less than 90% recorded once. The CDR3 is 13 amino acids. Trimming took off 1 base at V and 5 bases at J, with 6 bases between the two ends. Germline V CDR1 and CDR2: SGHRS, YFSETQ. The chain has TRBV5-1 and TRBJ1-4; D possibly corresponds to TRBD1 (6 bases). Here the sequenced sample was peripheral blood, taken on day 0 of AZD1222 vaccination. The source of this sequence is an adult in good health. The CDR3 here is CASSLRGNEKLFF. CDR3 DNA: TGCGCCAGCAGCTTGAGGGGGAATGAAAAACTGTTTTTT.